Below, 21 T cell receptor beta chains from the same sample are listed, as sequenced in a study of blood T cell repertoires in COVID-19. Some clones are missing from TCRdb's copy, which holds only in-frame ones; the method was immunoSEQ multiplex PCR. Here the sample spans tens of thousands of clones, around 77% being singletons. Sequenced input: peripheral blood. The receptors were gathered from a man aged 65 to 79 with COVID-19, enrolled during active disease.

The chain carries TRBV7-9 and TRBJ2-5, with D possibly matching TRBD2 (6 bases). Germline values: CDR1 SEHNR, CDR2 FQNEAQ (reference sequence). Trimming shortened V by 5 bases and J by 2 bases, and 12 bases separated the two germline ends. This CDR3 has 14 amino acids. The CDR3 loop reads CASSLRTIQETQYF. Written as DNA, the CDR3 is TGTGCCAGCAGCCTCCGGACTATTCAAGAGACCCAGTACTTC.

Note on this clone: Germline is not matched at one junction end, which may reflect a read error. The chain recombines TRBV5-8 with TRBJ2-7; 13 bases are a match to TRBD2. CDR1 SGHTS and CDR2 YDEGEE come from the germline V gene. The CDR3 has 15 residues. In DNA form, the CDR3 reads TGTGCCAGCAGCACTAGCGGGAGGGCCTCCGACGAGCAGTACTTC. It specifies CASSTSGRASDEQYF.

The CDR3 DNA reads TGTGCCAGCAGCTTGGAGACAGGGGGTTACGAAAAACTGTTTTTT. The encoded protein is CASSLETGGYEKLFF. The V call is TRBV7-6, the J call TRBJ1-4; 9 bases are shared with TRBD1. The CDR3 length is 15 residues. CDR1 and CDR2 (germline): SGHVS, FNYEAQ. V dropped 3 bases and J dropped 8; count of bases not matched to a gene: 7.

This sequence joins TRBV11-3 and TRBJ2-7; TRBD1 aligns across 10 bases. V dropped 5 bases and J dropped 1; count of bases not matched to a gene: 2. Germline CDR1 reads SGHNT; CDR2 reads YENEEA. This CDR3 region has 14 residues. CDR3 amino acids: CASSRDRGSYEQYF. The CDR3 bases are TGTGCCAGCAGCCGGGACAGGGGTTCCTACGAGCAGTACTTC.

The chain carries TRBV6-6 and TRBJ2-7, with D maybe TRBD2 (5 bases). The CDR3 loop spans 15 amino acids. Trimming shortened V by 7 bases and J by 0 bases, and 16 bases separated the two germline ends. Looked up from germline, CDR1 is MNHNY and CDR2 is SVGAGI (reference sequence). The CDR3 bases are TGTGCCAGCACCCACTCCGGGGATCGCTCCTACGAGCAGTACTTC. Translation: CASTHSGDRSYEQYF.

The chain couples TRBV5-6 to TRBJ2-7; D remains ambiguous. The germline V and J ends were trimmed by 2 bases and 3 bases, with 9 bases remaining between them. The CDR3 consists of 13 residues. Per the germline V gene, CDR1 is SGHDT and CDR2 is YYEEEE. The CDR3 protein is CASSFGTGYEQYF. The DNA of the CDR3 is TGTGCCAGCAGCTTTGGAACGGGCTACGAGCAGTACTTC.

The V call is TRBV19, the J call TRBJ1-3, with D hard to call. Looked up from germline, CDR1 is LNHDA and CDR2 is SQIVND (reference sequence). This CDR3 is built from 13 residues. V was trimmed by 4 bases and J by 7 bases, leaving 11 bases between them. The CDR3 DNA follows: TGTGCCAGTAGTACGTTTCAGCGGAACACCATATATTTT. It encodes CASSTFQRNTIYF.

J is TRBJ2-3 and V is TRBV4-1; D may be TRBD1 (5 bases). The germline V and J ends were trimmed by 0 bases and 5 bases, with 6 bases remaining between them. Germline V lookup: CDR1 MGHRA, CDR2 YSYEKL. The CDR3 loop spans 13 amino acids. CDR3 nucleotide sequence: TGCGCCAGCAGCCAAGATCAGGGAGATACGCAGTATTTT. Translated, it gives CASSQDQGDTQYF.

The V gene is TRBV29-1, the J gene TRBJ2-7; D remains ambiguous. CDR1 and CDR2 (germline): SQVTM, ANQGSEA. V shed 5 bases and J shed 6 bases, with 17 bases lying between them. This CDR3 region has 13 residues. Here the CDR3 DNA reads TGCAGCGTTAGAAACAGCCCACTGGGCGAGCAGTACTTC. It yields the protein CSVRNSPLGEQYF.

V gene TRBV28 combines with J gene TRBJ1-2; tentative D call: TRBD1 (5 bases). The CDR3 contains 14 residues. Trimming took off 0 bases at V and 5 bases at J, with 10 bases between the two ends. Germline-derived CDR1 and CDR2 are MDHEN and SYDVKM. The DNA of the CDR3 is TGTGCCAGCAGTTTATGGACAGTTACTTATGGCTACACCTTC. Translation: CASSLWTVTYGYTF.

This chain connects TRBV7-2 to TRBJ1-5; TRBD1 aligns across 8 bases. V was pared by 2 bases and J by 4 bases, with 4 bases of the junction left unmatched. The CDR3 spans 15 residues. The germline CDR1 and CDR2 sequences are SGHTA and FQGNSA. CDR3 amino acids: CASSLRQGNNQPQHF. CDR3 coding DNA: TGTGCCAGCAGCTTAAGACAGGGGAATAATCAGCCCCAGCATTTT. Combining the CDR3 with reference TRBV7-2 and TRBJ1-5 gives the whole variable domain GAGVSQSPSNKVTEKGKDVELRCDPISGHTALYWYRQSLGQGLEFLIYFQGNSAPDKSGLPSDRFSAERTGGSVSTLTIQRTQQEDSAVYLCASSLRQGNNQPQHFGDGTRLSIL.

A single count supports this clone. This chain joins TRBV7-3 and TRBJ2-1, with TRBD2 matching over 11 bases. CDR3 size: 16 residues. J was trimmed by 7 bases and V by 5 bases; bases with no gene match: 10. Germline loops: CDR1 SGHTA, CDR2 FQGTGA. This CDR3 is CASSLGASGRLNEQFF. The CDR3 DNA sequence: TGTGCCAGCAGCCTAGGGGCTAGCGGGAGGTTGAATGAGCAGTTCTTC.

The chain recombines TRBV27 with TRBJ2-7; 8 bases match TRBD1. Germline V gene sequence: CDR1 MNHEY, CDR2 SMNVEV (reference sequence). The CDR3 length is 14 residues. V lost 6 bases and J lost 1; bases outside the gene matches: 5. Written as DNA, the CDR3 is TGTGCCAGCAGGGACAGGGCGGGATCCTACGAGCAGTACTTC. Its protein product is CASRDRAGSYEQYF.

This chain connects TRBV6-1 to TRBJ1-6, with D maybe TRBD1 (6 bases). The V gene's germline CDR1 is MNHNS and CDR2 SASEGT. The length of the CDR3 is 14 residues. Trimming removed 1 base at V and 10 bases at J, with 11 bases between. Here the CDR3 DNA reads TGTGCCAGCAGTGAAGGGACCCAGGGGTCACCCCTCCACTTT. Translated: CASSEGTQGSPLHF.

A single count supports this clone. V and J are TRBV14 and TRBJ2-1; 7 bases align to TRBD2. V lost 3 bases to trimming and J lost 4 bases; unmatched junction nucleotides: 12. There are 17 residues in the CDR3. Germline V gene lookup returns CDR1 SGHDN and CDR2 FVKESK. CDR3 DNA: TGTGCCAGCAGCCAGAATCCTCCGGGACTACCATACAATGAGCAGTTCTTC. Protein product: CASSQNPPGLPYNEQFF.

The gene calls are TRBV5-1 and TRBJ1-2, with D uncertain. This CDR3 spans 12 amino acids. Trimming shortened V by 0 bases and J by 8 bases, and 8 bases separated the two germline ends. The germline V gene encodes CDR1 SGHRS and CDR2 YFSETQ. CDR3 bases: TGCGCCAGCAGCTTGGACGGAGGAGGCTACACCTTC. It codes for CASSLDGGGYTF.

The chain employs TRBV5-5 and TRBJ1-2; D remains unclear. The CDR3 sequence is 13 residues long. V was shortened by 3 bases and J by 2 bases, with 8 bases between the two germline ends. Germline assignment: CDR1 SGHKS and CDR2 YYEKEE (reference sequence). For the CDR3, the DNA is TGTGCCAGCAGCTCAACAGAGAACTATGGCTACACCTTC. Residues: CASSSTENYGYTF.

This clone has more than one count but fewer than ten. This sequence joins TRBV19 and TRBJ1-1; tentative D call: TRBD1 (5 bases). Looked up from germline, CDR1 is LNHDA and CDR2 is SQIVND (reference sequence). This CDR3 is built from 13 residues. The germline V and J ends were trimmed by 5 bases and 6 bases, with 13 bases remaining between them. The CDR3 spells CASSPGGGPEAFF. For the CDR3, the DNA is TGTGCCAGTAGTCCCGGGGGAGGGCCTGAAGCTTTCTTT.

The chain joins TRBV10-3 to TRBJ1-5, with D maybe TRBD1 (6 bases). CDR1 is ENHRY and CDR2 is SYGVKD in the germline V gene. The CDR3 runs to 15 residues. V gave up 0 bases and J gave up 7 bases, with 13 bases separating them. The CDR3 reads CAISESGQGQQPQHF. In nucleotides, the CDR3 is TGTGCCATCAGTGAGTCAGGGCAGGGGCAACAGCCCCAGCATTTT.

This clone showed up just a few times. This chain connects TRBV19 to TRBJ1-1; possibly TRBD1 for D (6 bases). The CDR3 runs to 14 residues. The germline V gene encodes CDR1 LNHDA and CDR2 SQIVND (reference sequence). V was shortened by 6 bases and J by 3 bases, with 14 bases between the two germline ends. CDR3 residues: CASRSGVKDTEAFF. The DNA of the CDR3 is TGTGCCAGTAGATCAGGGGTTAAGGACACTGAAGCTTTCTTT.

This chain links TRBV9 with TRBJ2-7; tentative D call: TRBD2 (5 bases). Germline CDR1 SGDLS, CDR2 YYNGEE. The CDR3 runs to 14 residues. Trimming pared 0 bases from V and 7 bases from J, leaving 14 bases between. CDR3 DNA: TGTGCCAGCAGCGTAGGGCCCCCGGGAAGGGAGCAGTACTTC. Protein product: CASSVGPPGREQYF.